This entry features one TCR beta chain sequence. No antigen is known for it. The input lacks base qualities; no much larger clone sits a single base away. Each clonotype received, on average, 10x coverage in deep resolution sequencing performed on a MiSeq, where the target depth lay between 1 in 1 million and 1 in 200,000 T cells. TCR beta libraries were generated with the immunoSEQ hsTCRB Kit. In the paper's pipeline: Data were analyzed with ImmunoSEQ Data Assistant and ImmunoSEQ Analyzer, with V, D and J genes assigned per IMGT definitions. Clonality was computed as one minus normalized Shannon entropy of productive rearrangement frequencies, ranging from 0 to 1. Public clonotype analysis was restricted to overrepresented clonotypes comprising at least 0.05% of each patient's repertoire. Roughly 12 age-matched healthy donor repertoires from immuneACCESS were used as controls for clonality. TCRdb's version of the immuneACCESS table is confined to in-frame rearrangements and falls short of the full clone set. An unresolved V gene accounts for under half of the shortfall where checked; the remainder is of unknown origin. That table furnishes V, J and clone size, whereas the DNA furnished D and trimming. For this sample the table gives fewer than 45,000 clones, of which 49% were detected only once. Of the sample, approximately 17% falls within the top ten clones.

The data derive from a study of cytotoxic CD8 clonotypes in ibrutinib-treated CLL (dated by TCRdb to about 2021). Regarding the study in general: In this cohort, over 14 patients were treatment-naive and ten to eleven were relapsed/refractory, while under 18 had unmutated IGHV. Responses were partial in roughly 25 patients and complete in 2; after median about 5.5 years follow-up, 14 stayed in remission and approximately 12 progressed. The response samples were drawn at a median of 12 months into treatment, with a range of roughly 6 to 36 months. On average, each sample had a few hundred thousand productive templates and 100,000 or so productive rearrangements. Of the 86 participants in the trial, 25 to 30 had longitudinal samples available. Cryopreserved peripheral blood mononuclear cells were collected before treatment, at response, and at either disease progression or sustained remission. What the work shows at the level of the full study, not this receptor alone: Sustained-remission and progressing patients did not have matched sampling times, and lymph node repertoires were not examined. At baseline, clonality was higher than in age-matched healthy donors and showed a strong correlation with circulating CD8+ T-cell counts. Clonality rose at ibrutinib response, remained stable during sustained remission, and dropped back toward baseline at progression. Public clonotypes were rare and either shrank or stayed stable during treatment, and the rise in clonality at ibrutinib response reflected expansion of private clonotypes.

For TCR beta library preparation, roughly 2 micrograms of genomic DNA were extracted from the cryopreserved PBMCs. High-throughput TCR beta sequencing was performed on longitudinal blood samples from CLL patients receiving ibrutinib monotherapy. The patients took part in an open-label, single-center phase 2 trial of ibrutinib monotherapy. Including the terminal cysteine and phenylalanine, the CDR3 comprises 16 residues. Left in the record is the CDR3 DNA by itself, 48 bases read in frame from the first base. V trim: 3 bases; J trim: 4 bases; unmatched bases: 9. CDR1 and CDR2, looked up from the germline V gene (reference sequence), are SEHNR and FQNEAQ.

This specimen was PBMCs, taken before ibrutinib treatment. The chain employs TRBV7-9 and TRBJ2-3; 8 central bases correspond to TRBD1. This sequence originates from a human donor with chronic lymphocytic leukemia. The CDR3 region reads CASSFIVTGEADTQYF. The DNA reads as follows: TGTGCCAGCAGCTTCATTGTGACAGGGGAGGCAGATACGCAGTATTTT.